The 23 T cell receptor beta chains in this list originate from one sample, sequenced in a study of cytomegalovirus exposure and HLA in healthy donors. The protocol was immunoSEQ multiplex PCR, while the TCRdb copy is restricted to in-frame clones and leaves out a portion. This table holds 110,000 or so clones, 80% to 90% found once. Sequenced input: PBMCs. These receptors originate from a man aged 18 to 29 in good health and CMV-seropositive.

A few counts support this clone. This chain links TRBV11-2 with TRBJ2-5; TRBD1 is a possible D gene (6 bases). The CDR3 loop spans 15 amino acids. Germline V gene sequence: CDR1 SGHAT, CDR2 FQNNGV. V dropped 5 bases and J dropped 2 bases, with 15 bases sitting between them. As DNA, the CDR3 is TGTGCCAGCAGCGAGGGTTGGGGACAACAAGAGACCCAGTACTTC. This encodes CASSEGWGQQETQYF.

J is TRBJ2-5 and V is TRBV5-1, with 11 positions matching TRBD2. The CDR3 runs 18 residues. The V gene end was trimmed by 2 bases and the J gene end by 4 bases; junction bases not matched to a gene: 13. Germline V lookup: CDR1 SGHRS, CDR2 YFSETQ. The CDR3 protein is CASSFNSLLAGVGETQYF. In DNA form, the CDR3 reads TGCGCCAGCAGCTTCAATTCCCTACTAGCGGGGGTGGGAGAGACCCAGTACTTC.

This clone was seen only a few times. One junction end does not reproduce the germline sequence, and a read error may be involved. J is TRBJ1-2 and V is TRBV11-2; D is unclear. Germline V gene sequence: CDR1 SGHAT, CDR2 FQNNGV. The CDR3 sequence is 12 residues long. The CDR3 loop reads CASSLGGGINQF. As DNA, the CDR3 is TGTGCCAGCAGCTTAGGTGGCGGGATTAATCAGTTC.

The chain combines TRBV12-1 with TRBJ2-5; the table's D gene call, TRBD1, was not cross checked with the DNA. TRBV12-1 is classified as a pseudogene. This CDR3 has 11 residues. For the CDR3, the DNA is TGTGCCAGCGACAACCAAGAGACCCAGTACTTC. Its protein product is CASDNQETQYF.

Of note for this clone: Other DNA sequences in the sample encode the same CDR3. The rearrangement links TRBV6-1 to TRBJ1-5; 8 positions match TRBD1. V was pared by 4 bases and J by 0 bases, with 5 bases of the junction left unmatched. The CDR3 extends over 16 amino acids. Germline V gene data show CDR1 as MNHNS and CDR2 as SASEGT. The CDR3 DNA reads TGTGCCAGCAGTGGCTGGACAGGGTATAGCAATCAGCCCCAGCATTTT. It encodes CASSGWTGYSNQPQHF.

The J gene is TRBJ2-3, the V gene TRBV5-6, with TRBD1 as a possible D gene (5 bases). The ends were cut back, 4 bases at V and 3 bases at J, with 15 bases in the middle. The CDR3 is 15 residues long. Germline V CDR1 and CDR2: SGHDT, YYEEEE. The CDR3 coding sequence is TGTGCCAGCAGCACAAGACAGTTGGGAACAGATACGCAGTATTTT. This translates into CASSTRQLGTDTQYF.

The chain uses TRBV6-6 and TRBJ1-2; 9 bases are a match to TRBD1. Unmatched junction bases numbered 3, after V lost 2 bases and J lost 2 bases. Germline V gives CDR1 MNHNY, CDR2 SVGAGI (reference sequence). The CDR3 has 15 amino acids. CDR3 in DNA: TGTGCCAGCAGTTACCGGGGACAGGGAAACTATGGCTACACCTTC. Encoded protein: CASSYRGQGNYGYTF.

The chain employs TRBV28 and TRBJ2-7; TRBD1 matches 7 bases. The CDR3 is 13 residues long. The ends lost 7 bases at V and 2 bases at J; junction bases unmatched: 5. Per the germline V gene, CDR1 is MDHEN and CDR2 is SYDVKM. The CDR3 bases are TGTGCCAGCACCCCAGGGGGTACCTACGAGCAGTACTTC. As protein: CASTPGGTYEQYF.

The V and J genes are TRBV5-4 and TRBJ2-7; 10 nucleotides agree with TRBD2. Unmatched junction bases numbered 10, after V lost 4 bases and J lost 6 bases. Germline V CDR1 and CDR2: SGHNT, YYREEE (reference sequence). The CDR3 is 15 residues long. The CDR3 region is CASSPGSGGVSEQYF. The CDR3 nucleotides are TGTGCCAGCAGCCCGGGGAGCGGGGGGGTGTCCGAGCAGTACTTC.

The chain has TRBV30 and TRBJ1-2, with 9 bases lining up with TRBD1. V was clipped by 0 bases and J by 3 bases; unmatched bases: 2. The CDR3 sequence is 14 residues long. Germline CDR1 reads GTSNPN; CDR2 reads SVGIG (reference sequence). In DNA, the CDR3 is TGTGCCTGGAGTGTACAGGGGGCCTACTATGGCTACACCTTC. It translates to CAWSVQGAYYGYTF. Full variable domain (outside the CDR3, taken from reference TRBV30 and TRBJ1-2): SQTIHQWPATLVQPVGSPLSLECTVEGTSNPNLYWYRQAAGRGLQLLFYSVGIGQISSEVPQNLSASRPQDRQFILSSKKLLLSDSGFYLCAWSVQGAYYGYTFGSGTRLTVV.

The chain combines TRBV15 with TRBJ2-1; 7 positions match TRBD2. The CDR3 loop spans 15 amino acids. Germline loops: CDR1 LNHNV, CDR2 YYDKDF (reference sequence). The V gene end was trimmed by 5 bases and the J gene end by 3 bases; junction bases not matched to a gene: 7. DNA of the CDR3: TGTGCCACCAGCGCCAATCGGGACTACTACAATGAGCAGTTCTTC. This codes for CATSANRDYYNEQFF.

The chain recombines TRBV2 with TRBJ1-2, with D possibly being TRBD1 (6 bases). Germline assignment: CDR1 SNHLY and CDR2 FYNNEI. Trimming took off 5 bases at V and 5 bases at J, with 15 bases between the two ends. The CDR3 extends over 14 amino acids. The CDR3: CASSLTGTEYGYTF. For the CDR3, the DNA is TGTGCCAGCAGTCTAACAGGGACGGAGTATGGCTACACCTTC.

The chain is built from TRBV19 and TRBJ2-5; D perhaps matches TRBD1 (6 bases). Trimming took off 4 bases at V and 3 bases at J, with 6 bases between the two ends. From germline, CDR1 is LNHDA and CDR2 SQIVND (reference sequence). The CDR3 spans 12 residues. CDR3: CASSNREETQYF. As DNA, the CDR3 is TGTGCCAGTAGTAACAGGGAAGAGACCCAGTACTTC.

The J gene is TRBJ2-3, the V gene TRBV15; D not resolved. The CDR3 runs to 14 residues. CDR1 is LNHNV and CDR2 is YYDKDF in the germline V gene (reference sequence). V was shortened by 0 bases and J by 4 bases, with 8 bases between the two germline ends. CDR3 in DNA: TGTGCCACCAGCAGAGATCTAGTCGCAGATACGCAGTATTTT. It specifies CATSRDLVADTQYF.

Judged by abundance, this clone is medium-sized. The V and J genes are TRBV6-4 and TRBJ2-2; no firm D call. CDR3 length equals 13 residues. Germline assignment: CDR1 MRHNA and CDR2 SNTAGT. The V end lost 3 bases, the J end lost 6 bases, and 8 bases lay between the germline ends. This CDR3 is CASSESEAGELFF. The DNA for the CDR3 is TGTGCCAGCAGTGAGTCAGAAGCCGGGGAGCTGTTTTTT.

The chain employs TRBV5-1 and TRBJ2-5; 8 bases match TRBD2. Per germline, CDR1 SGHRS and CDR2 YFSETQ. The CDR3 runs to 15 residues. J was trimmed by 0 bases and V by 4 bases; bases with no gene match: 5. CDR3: CASSGISGNQETQYF. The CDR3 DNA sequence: TGCGCCAGCAGCGGAATTAGCGGGAACCAAGAGACCCAGTACTTC.

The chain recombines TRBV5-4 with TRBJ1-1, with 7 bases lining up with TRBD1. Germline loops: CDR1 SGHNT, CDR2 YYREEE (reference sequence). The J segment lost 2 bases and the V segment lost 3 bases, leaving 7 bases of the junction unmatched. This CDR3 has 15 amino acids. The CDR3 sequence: CASSWAQGLNTEAFF. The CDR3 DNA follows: TGTGCCAGCAGCTGGGCACAGGGGTTAAACACTGAAGCTTTCTTT.

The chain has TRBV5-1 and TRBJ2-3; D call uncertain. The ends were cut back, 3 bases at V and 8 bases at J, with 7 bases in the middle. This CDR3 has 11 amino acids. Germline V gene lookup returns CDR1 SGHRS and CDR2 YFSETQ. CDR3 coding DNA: TGCGCCAGCAGCTCCGAGGCTACGCAGTATTTT. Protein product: CASSSEATQYF. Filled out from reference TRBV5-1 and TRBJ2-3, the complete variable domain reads KAGVTQTPRYLIKTRGQQVTLSCSPISGHRSVSWYQQTPGQGLQFLFEYFSETQRNKGNFPGRFSGRQFSNSRSEMNVSTLELGDSALYLCASSSEATQYFGPGTRLTVL.

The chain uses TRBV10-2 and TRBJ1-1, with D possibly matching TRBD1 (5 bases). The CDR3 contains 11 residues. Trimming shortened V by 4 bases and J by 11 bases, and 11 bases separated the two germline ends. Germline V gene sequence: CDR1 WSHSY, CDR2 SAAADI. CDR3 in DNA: TGCGCCAGCAGTGTAGGGGTGGAGGCTTTCTTT. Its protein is CASSVGVEAFF.

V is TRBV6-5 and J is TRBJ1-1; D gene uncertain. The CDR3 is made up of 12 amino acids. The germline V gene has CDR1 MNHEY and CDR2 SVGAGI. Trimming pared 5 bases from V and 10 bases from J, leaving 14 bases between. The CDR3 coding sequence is TGTGCCAGCAGTCCTAGAGGGATGCGAGCTTTCTTT. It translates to CASSPRGMRAFF.

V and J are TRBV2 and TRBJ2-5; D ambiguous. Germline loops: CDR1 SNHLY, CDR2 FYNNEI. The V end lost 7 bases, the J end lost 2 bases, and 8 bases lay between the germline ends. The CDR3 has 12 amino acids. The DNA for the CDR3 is TGTGCCAGCACTCGAGTGCAAGAGACCCAGTACTTC. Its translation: CASTRVQETQYF.

CDR3 DNA sequence: TGTGCCAGCAGATTCGATGGGAATGAGGGCTATGGCTACACCTTC. Amino acids: CASRFDGNEGYGYTF. V usage is TRBV7-2 and J usage is TRBJ1-2, with unresolved D. CDR1 and CDR2 (germline): SGHTA, FQGNSA. The CDR3 is 15 residues long. V gave up 6 bases and J gave up 4 bases, with 18 bases separating them.

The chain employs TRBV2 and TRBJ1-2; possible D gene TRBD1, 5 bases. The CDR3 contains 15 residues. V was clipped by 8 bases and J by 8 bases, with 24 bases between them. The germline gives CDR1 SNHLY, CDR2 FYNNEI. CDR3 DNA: TGTGCCAGCGACCAGACCGCGGGGGGTGCGGGAGGCTACACCTTC. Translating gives CASDQTAGGAGGYTF.